These T cell receptor beta chains were read from a single sample in a study of T-cell reconstitution after alpha-beta-depleted transplantation in children. Each CDR3 protein is one row after TCRdb ran MiXCR on the PCR reads. This sample has about 150,000 distinct CDR3 sequences, with around 9% found just once. The sequencing here drew on PBMCs, mostly from graft donor cells, taken 180 days after TCRalphabeta/CD19-depleted stem cell transplant. These receptor sequences come from a female patient under 10 years old who had a stem cell transplant for congenital amegakaryocytic thrombocytopenia, so the T cells may come from the graft donor. Both conserved end residues are part of each CDR3. Fields, in order: J gene, CDR3 length, V gene, D gene, clone size, CDR3 protein, CDR3 DNA. The D gene is left open where the match is weak. Rows may omit the clone size; those that give it use once, few, many or a size class.

J: TRBJ2-5
length: 15
V: TRBV5-5
D: TRBD1
size: few
CDR3: CASSPSDRVRETQYF
DNA: TGTGCCAGCAGCCCTAGTGACAGGGTGAGAGAGACCCAGTACTTC

J: TRBJ2-1
length: 13
V: TRBV12-3/TRBV12-4
D: NA
size: NA
CDR3: CASSFSSYNEQFF
DNA: TGTGCCAGCAGTTTTTCTAGCTACAATGAGCAGTTCTTC

J: TRBJ2-3
length: 12
V: TRBV20-1
D: NA
size: many
CDR3: CSATVSTDTQYF
DNA: TGCAGTGCTACGGTTTCAACAGATACGCAGTATTTT

J: TRBJ2-5
length: 16
V: TRBV7-2
D: TRBD2
size: many
CDR3: CASSLLFRGGSETQYF
DNA: TGTGCCAGCAGCTTACTGTTTCGCGGGGGGTCGGAGACCCAGTACTTC

J: TRBJ1-3
length: 14
V: TRBV20-1
D: NA
size: NA
CDR3: CSARRAGSGNTIYF
DNA: TGCAGTGCTAGAAGGGCAGGGTCTGGAAACACCATATATTTT

J: TRBJ1-2
length: 15
V: TRBV7-8
D: NA
size: NA
CDR3: CASSLAGTGCNGYTF
DNA: TGTGCCAGCAGCTTAGCGGGTACAGGTTGCAATGGCTACACCTTC

J: TRBJ2-2
length: 14
V: TRBV9
D: NA
size: many
CDR3: CASSVGGNAGELFF
DNA: TGTGCCAGCAGCGTTGGCGGTAACGCCGGGGAGCTGTTTTTT

J: TRBJ2-7
length: 15
V: TRBV5-1
D: TRBD1
size: many
CDR3: CASSFLDRGGYEQYF
DNA: TGCGCCAGCAGCTTCCTAGACAGGGGTGGCTACGAGCAGTACTTC

J: TRBJ2-7
length: 15
V: TRBV6-5
D: NA
size: many
CDR3: CASSYQDTYGYEQYF
DNA: TGTGCCAGCAGTTACCAGGACACCTACGGCTACGAGCAGTACTTC

J: TRBJ2-7
length: 13
V: TRBV7-2
D: TRBD2
size: many
CDR3: CASSLLAAYEQYF
DNA: TGTGCCAGCAGCTTGCTAGCGGCCTACGAGCAGTACTTC

J: TRBJ2-2
length: 13
V: TRBV20-1
D: NA
size: few
CDR3: CSARRKNTGELFF
DNA: TGCAGTGCTAGAAGGAAGAACACCGGGGAGCTGTTTTTT

J: TRBJ1-2
length: 13
V: TRBV20-1
D: NA
size: few
CDR3: CSARDPSENGYTF
DNA: TGCAGTGCTAGAGATCCCTCCGAAAATGGCTACACCTTC

J: TRBJ2-7
length: 17
V: TRBV11-2
D: TRBD2
size: many
CDR3: CASSSGIFSGSSYEQYF
DNA: TGTGCCAGCAGCTCTGGCATCTTTAGCGGGAGCTCCTACGAGCAGTACTTC

J: TRBJ1-6
length: 18
V: TRBV20-1
D: TRBD1
size: NA
CDR3: CSARDPGQGLSYNSPLHF
DNA: TGCAGTGCTAGAGATCCGGGACAGGGCCTCTCCTATAATTCACCCCTCCACTTT

J: TRBJ2-3
length: 16
V: TRBV20-1
D: TRBD1
size: few
CDR3: CSARGFKGAITDTQYF
DNA: TGCAGTGCTAGAGGATTTAAGGGGGCCATCACAGATACGCAGTATTTT

J: TRBJ2-5
length: 14
V: TRBV7-2
D: NA
size: NA
CDR3: CASSLEVAAETQYF
DNA: TGTGCCAGCAGCTTAGAGGTGGCGGCAGAGACCCAGTACTTC

J: TRBJ1-5
length: 12
V: TRBV28
D: NA
size: few
CDR3: CASSSTPRPQHF
DNA: TGTGCCAGCAGTTCGACCCCCCGGCCCCAGCATTTT

J: TRBJ2-7
length: 14
V: TRBV18
D: NA
size: NA
CDR3: CASSRRGGPYEQYF
DNA: TGTGCCAGCTCTCGGCGCGGGGGCCCCTACGAGCAGTACTTC

J: TRBJ2-1
length: 14
V: TRBV3-1
D: TRBD2
size: NA
CDR3: CASKLAGGLNEQFF
DNA: TGTGCCAGCAAACTAGCGGGAGGGCTTAATGAGCAGTTCTTC

J: TRBJ1-2
length: 13
V: TRBV20-1
D: TRBD1
size: NA
CDR3: CSARATTGGGYTF
DNA: TGCAGTGCTAGAGCTACGACAGGGGGTGGCTACACCTTC

J: TRBJ2-1
length: 15
V: TRBV2
D: TRBD1
size: NA
CDR3: CASRRGGLGYNEQFF
DNA: TGTGCCAGCAGGCGAGGGGGCTTGGGTTACAATGAGCAGTTCTTC

J: TRBJ1-2
length: 12
V: TRBV7-9
D: NA
size: few
CDR3: CASSFGAGGYTF
DNA: TGTGCCAGCAGCTTTGGGGCTGGTGGCTACACCTTC

J: TRBJ1-4
length: 13
V: TRBV20-1
D: NA
size: many
CDR3: CSARDSPDEKLFF
DNA: TGCAGTGCTAGGGACAGCCCCGATGAAAAACTGTTTTTT

J: TRBJ2-2
length: 15
V: TRBV3-1
D: TRBD2
size: many
CDR3: CASSQQRGGLGELFF
DNA: TGTGCCAGCAGCCAACAGCGGGGGGGCCTCGGGGAGCTGTTTTTT

J: TRBJ1-1
length: 14
V: TRBV29-1
D: NA
size: NA
CDR3: CSVDPTKGRTEAFF
DNA: TGCAGCGTCGATCCGACGAAGGGACGAACTGAAGCTTTCTTT

J: TRBJ1-4
length: 14
V: TRBV29-1
D: NA
size: many
CDR3: CSVDTAGGNEKLFF
DNA: TGCAGCGTTGATACAGCGGGCGGTAATGAAAAACTGTTTTTT

J: TRBJ1-5
length: 11
V: TRBV15
D: NA
size: NA
CDR3: CATTLNQPQHF
DNA: TGTGCCACCACCCTAAATCAGCCCCAGCATTTT

J: TRBJ1-4
length: 13
V: TRBV5-1
D: NA
size: few
CDR3: CASSPGQREKLFF
DNA: TGCGCCAGCAGCCCAGGACAGAGGGAAAAACTGTTTTTT

J: TRBJ2-1
length: 13
V: TRBV14
D: TRBD1
size: many
CDR3: CASRRTGRNEQFF
DNA: TGTGCCAGCAGGCGGACAGGACGGAATGAGCAGTTCTTC

J: TRBJ1-2
length: 14
V: TRBV9
D: NA
size: many
CDR3: CASRLQGSGTGYTF
DNA: TGTGCCAGCAGATTACAGGGAAGTGGTACAGGCTACACCTTC

J: TRBJ2-1
length: 17
V: TRBV12-5
D: NA
size: NA
CDR3: CASGSTAALGSYNEQFF
DNA: TGTGCTAGTGGTTCCACGGCCGCCTTAGGTTCCTACAATGAGCAGTTCTTC

J: TRBJ2-1
length: 14
V: TRBV12-3/TRBV12-4
D: TRBD1
size: many
CDR3: CASKGGLSYNEQFF
DNA: TGTGCCAGCAAAGGGGGCCTCTCCTACAATGAGCAGTTCTTC

J: TRBJ2-5
length: 15
V: TRBV4-2
D: NA
size: many
CDR3: CASSQDLLLRETQYF
DNA: TGTGCCAGCAGCCAAGATTTACTACTACGGGAGACCCAGTACTTC

J: TRBJ1-2
length: 15
V: TRBV29-1
D: NA
size: NA
CDR3: CSVDPRAAGNYGYTF
DNA: TGCAGCGTTGATCCCAGGGCTGCCGGAAACTATGGCTACACCTTC

J: TRBJ1-2
length: 16
V: TRBV6-1
D: TRBD1
size: many
CDR3: CASSPPPGQGNYGYTF
DNA: TGTGCCAGCAGTCCACCCCCGGGACAGGGGAACTATGGCTACACCTTC